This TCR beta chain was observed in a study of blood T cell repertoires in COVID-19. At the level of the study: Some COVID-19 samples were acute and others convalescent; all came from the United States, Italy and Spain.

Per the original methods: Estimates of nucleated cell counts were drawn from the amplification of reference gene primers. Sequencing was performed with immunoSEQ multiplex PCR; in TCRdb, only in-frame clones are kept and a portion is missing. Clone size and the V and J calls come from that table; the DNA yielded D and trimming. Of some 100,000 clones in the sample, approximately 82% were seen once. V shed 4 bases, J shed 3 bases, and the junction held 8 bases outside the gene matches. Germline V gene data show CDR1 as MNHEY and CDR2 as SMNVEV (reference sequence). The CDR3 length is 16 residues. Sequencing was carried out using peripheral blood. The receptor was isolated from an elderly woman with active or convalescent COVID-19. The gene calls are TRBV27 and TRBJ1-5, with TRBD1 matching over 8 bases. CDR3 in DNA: TGTGCCAGCAGTTCCGCGACAGGGGTTTACAATCAGCCCCAGCATTTT. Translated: CASSSATGVYNQPQHF.